Listed below are T cell receptor beta chains from one sample, sequenced in a study of Ad26.COV2.S vaccination and SARS-CoV-2 variants. Profiled with immunoSEQ multiplex PCR; TCRdb holds only in-frame clones, not every one. The sample carries hundreds of thousands of clones, 70% to 90% recorded once. This material consisted of peripheral blood, taken in a trial of Ad26.COV2.S vaccine versus placebo. These TCRs come from a person aged 18 to 59 who received the Ad26.COV2.S COVID-19 vaccine or a placebo. Each CDR3 is given with its conserved first and last residue. For some rows the clone size is stated as once, few or many, or as a class when expanded; others skip it.

clone_size: -
v_call: TRBV6-6
j_call: TRBJ1-5
cdr3_aa: CASSYSEGPNQPQHF

clone_size: -
v_call: TRBV3-1/TRBV3-2
j_call: TRBJ2-2
cdr3_aa: CASSQDWEGALNTGELFF

clone_size: -
v_call: TRBV10-3
j_call: TRBJ2-7
cdr3_aa: CAISTGTGHYEQYF

clone_size: -
v_call: TRBV5-1
j_call: TRBJ1-1
cdr3_aa: CASSPSPQPNTEAFF

clone_size: once
v_call: TRBV6-5
j_call: TRBJ2-7
cdr3_aa: CASMVSTGTYEQYF

clone_size: -
v_call: TRBV10-3
j_call: TRBJ2-1
cdr3_aa: CAISEKSLAVSNEQFF

clone_size: -
v_call: TRBV21-1
j_call: TRBJ2-6
cdr3_aa: CASSNGTDFSGANVLTF

clone_size: once
v_call: TRBV7-2
j_call: TRBJ1-5
cdr3_aa: CASSFRGASNQPQHF

clone_size: -
v_call: TRBV19
j_call: TRBJ1-5
cdr3_aa: CARRTGNSNQPQHF

clone_size: -
v_call: TRBV7-7
j_call: TRBJ1-5
cdr3_aa: CASGGQGVDQPQHF

clone_size: -
v_call: TRBV6-2/TRBV6-3
j_call: TRBJ2-5
cdr3_aa: CASSYPIAGGEETQYF

clone_size: -
v_call: TRBV5-5
j_call: TRBJ2-7
cdr3_aa: CASSLEGTGGYEQYF

clone_size: -
v_call: TRBV27
j_call: TRBJ2-4
cdr3_aa: CASRKPAGDGKNIQYF

clone_size: -
v_call: TRBV5-4
j_call: TRBJ2-7
cdr3_aa: CASSLDGLAGPFNEQYF

clone_size: -
v_call: TRBV19
j_call: TRBJ2-2
cdr3_aa: CASIVGELFF

clone_size: -
v_call: TRBV12-3/TRBV12-4
j_call: TRBJ2-3
cdr3_aa: CASSPLAGEAYF

clone_size: -
v_call: TRBV27
j_call: TRBJ2-3
cdr3_aa: CASSLSYPSAGGAGDTQYF

clone_size: -
v_call: TRBV5-5
j_call: TRBJ2-5
cdr3_aa: CASSFPTPGQETQYF

clone_size: -
v_call: TRBV7-2
j_call: TRBJ2-1
cdr3_aa: CASSLTGSTYNEQFF

clone_size: -
v_call: TRBV6-5
j_call: TRBJ2-7
cdr3_aa: CASSYYGQYEQYF

clone_size: -
v_call: TRBV5-1
j_call: TRBJ2-1
cdr3_aa: CASSLDGTYNEQFF

clone_size: -
v_call: TRBV7-2
j_call: TRBJ2-7
cdr3_aa: CASSLLGPYEQYF

clone_size: -
v_call: TRBV10-1
j_call: TRBJ1-4
cdr3_aa: CASSESGGNEKLFF

clone_size: -
v_call: TRBV5-1
j_call: TRBJ1-2
cdr3_aa: CASSHDRVSYGYTF

clone_size: once
v_call: TRBV6-5
j_call: TRBJ2-2
cdr3_aa: CASSYSTAVGAGELFF

clone_size: -
v_call: TRBV4-2
j_call: TRBJ2-3
cdr3_aa: CASSQVGTDTQYF

clone_size: once
v_call: TRBV4-2
j_call: TRBJ1-3
cdr3_aa: CASSQEGDSGNTIYF

clone_size: -
v_call: TRBV19
j_call: TRBJ1-2
cdr3_aa: CASSIDGRKAPYGYTF

clone_size: -
v_call: TRBV10-3
j_call: TRBJ2-3
cdr3_aa: CAISDIEQGNTQYF

clone_size: -
v_call: TRBV25-1
j_call: TRBJ1-5
cdr3_aa: CASSEYRRPGGNQPQHF

clone_size: -
v_call: TRBV14
j_call: TRBJ2-7
cdr3_aa: CASSRRIQGEQYF

clone_size: -
v_call: TRBV10-3
j_call: TRBJ2-7
cdr3_aa: CAIRGGPAGTSYEQYF

clone_size: -
v_call: TRBV5-1
j_call: TRBJ2-5
cdr3_aa: CASSSANQETQYF

clone_size: -
v_call: TRBV4-1
j_call: TRBJ1-4
cdr3_aa: CASSPLRRASNEKLFF

clone_size: -
v_call: TRBV5-4
j_call: TRBJ2-7
cdr3_aa: CASSLGGGGEQYF

clone_size: -
v_call: TRBV5-1
j_call: TRBJ2-4
cdr3_aa: CASSLAGTGQNIQYF

clone_size: once
v_call: TRBV15
j_call: TRBJ1-1
cdr3_aa: CATSSRQGAITEAFF